This TCR beta chain was recorded in a study of a mutant IDH1 vaccine in newly diagnosed glioma. Study as a whole: Prior therapy was radiotherapy, temozolomide, or both; most received both. Study findings and constraints: In approximately 92% of patients, immune responses induced by the vaccine occurred.

Time point denoted: baseline, week 1 (first vaccination visit). As to treatment: pre-vaccination baseline after standard-of-care therapy. Donors had new IDH1-mutant astrocytomas of WHO grade 3 or 4 (ATRX-lost). V gave up 3 bases and J gave up 6 bases, with 12 bases separating them. The CDR3 consists of 14 residues. CDR1 is SGDLS and CDR2 is YYNGEE in the germline V gene. For this clone: Its antigen is currently unknown.

Using immunoSEQ multiplex PCR, the repertoire was profiled, and TCRdb retains in-frame clones only, with some absent. The table lists tens of thousands of clones, around four fifths of them singletons. This sequence joins TRBV9 and TRBJ2-2, with a tentative D call TRBD1 (5 bases). This clonotype was sampled from a woman between 50 and 59 years old with glioma. The sample in question was PBMCs, obtained from a glioma patient treated with radiotherapy, temozolomide or both. The DNA of the CDR3 is TGTGCCAGCAGCGCCATAGTAGGGGCCGGGGAGCTGTTTTTT. It translates to CASSAIVGAGELFF.